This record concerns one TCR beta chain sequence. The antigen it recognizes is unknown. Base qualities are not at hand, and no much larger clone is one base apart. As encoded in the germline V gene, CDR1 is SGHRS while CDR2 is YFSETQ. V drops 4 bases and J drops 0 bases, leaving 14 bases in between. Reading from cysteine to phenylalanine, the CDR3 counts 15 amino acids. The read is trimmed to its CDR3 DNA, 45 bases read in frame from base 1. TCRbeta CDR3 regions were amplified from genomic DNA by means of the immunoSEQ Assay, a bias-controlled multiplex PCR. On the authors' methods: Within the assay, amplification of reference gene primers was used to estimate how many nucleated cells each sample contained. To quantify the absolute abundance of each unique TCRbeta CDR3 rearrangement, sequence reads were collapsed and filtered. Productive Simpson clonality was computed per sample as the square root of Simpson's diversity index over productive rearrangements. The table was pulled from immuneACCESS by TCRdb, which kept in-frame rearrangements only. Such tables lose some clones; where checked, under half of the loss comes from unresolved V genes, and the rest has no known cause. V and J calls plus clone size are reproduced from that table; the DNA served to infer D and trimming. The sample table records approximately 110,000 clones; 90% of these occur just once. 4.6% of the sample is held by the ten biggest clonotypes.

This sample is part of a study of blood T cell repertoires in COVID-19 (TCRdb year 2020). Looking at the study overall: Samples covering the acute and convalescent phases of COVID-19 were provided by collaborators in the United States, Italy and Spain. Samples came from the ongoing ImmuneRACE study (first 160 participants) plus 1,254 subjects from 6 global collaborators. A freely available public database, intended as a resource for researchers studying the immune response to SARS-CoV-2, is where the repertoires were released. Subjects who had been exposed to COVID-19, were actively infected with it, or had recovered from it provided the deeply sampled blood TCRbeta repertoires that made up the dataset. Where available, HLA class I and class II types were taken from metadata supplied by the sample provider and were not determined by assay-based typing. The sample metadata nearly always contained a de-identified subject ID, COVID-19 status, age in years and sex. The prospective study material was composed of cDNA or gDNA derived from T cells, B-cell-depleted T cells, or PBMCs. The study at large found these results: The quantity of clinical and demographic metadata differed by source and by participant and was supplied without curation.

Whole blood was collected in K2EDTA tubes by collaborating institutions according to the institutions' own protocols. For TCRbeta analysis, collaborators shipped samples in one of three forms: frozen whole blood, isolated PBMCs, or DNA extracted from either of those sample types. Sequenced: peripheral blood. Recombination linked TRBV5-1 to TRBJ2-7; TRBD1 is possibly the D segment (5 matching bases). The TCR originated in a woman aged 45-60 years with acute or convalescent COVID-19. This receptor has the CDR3 CASSPRALSSYEQYF. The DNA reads TGCGCCAGCAGCCCCAGGGCCTTAAGCTCCTACGAGCAGTACTTC.